A selection of T cell receptor beta chains follows, all from one sample in a study of T-cell memory formation after mild COVID-19. TCRdb used MiXCR to reprocess the 5' RACE reads, holding one entry per CDR3 protein. Counted here are about 250,000 distinct CDR3 sequences, roughly 18% occurring once; the ten biggest clones make up more than 20%. The sequencing input was PBMCs or a T cell subset sorted from them (not recorded which). Receptors originate from a man aged 18 to 35 who had mild COVID-19 (a few samples of this study predate the infection). Cell type and time point are not known. CDR3s include the opening cysteine and the closing phenylalanine or tryptophan. The order of the fields is V gene, clone size, J gene, CDR3 length, D gene, CDR3 protein. A D gene is named only where the DNA matches it firmly. Size is stated for part of the rows, as once, few or many counts, or as a class when the clone is expanded.

TRBV12-3/TRBV12-4	many	TRBJ1-4	14	-	CASSPVSTNEKLFF
TRBV7-2	many	TRBJ2-1	17	TRBD2	CASSLSVLAGGRDEQFF
TRBV9	-	TRBJ2-1	17	-	CASSVETATSSYNEQFF
TRBV29-1	-	TRBJ2-3	10	-	CSVRPDTQYF
TRBV6-4	few	TRBJ2-3	15	TRBD2	CASSAASGGTDTQYF
TRBV28	-	TRBJ1-3	15	TRBD1	CASSSGTGERHTIYF
TRBV2	-	TRBJ2-2	14	-	CASRSGTNTGELFF
TRBV7-9	many	TRBJ2-3	13	-	CASSITFRGTQYF
TRBV12-3/TRBV12-4	-	TRBJ2-2	12	-	CASSGWAGELFF
TRBV5-6	-	TRBJ2-7	13	TRBD1	CASTSGQGYEQYF
TRBV11-2	few	TRBJ2-3	15	-	CASTKPGYFRDTQYF
TRBV7-9	-	TRBJ2-5	16	-	CASSLALRPYGETQYF
TRBV20-1	-	TRBJ1-5	17	-	CSARNLQGGLFSQPQHF
TRBV20-1	few	TRBJ1-2	13	-	CSARDTGNYGYTF
TRBV5-1	many	TRBJ2-3	15	-	CASSRQGSGTDTQYF
TRBV28	few	TRBJ1-5	14	-	CASSFQGQGQPQHF
TRBV5-1	-	TRBJ2-3	17	-	CASSLGVGRSFGDTQYF
TRBV6-5	-	TRBJ1-1	16	-	CASSYRRGPGGTEAFF
TRBV24-1	few	TRBJ2-1	16	-	CATSDLVGSSYNEQFF
TRBV5-1	-	TRBJ1-3	14	-	CASSPGQLGNTIYF
TRBV4-3	-	TRBJ1-2	14	-	CASSHAGGRGGYTF
TRBV4-1	few	TRBJ1-2	14	-	CASSQVGLRNGYTF
TRBV7-9	-	TRBJ1-4	14	-	CASSLGGQGEKLFF
TRBV7-2	-	TRBJ2-2	16	-	CASSPKADPNTGELFF
TRBV6-6	-	TRBJ2-1	15	-	CARSTRASAYNEQFF
TRBV11-2	-	TRBJ2-1	14	-	CASSLLTGDNEQFF
TRBV7-9	few	TRBJ2-7	17	-	CASSSSFLTATGYEQYF
TRBV9	-	TRBJ2-4	17	TRBD2	CASSARLAGGGQDIQYF
TRBV12-3/TRBV12-4	-	TRBJ2-5	14	-	CASRVPGAGETQYF
TRBV5-1	few	TRBJ1-2	14	-	CASSFWDPGDGYTF
TRBV28	-	TRBJ2-3	14	-	CASFSPNSGDTQYF
TRBV6-5	few	TRBJ2-1	13	-	CASSYGGALEQFF
TRBV19	few	TRBJ2-3	11	-	CASETGDTQYF
TRBV4-2	many	TRBJ2-5	15	TRBD2	CASSPSGGLEETQYF
TRBV6-5	-	TRBJ2-7	15	-	CASTLMTGSLYEQYF
TRBV4-1	-	TRBJ1-1	16	TRBD1	CASSPRGGQVNTEAFF
TRBV7-9	-	TRBJ2-2	14	-	CASSSTGSTGELFF
TRBV20-1	few	TRBJ1-6	13	TRBD1	CSAVTGNNSPLHF
TRBV4-1	-	TRBJ2-7	14	-	CASSQVVGLKEQYF
TRBV27	-	TRBJ2-5	13	-	CASSSRTRETQYF
TRBV4-3	-	TRBJ1-2	16	TRBD1	CASSQSTGGINYGYTF
TRBV12-3/TRBV12-4	-	TRBJ2-2	15	TRBD1	CASREQGANTGELFF
TRBV7-9	few	TRBJ2-5	15	TRBD2	CASSLPLRGGETQYF
TRBV7-3	-	TRBJ2-2	15	TRBD2	CASILQRGNTGELFF
TRBV5-5	-	TRBJ2-5	14	-	CASSSMTGTETQYF
TRBV9	few	TRBJ1-1	13	-	CASSVAGRTEAFF
TRBV27	few	TRBJ1-6	13	-	CASTTAVNSPLHF
TRBV7-2	-	TRBJ2-7	15	TRBD2	CASSLERGGSYEQYF
TRBV20-1	many	TRBJ2-3	13	TRBD2	CSAEGGGPDTQYF
TRBV4-2	few	TRBJ1-1	14	TRBD1	CASSQAGGNAEAFF
TRBV20-1	-	TRBJ1-1	14	-	CSATASGRGTEAFF
TRBV29-1	-	TRBJ2-2	12	-	CSGGEWAGELFF
TRBV5-1	-	TRBJ2-3	13	TRBD1	CASSSPQGDTQYF
TRBV3-1	once	TRBJ1-2	14	-	CASSQDGPNDGYTF